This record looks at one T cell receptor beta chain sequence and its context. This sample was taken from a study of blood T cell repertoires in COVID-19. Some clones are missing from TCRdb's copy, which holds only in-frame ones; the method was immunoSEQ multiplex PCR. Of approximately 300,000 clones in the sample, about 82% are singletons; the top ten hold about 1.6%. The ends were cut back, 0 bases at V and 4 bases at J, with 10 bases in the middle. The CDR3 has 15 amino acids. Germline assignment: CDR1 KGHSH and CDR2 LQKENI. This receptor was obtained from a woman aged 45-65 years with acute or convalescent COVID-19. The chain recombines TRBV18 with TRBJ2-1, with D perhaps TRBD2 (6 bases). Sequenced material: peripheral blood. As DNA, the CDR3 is TGTGCCAGCTCACCACCGACCCGGGGGTACAATGAGCAGTTCTTC. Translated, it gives CASSPPTRGYNEQFF.